The clone carrying this T cell receptor beta chain was seen repeatedly, ten times or more. These data are taken from a study of human T cells and chemical hapten exposure. MiXCR was run by TCRdb on the RACE reads, yielding one entry per CDR3 protein. The data hold tens of thousands of distinct CDR3 sequences, with about 10% observed a single time. The time point: patch test 2, 6 weeks after DPC sensitization. Treatment in this sample: therapeutic diphenylcyclopropenone sensitization with weekly scalp DPC. This clonotype was sampled from a woman between 50 and 59 years old with alopecia areata. Some clones in this sample may be carry-over from other donors' samples. The sample consisted of whole blood, taken in connection with sensitization to the hapten diphenylcyclopropenone (DPC).

The CDR3 loop reads CASSLTHDRGTGELFF. In DNA form, the CDR3 reads TGTGCCAGCAGCTTGACCCACGACCGAGGTACCGGGGAGCTGTTTTTT. The rearrangement uses TRBV7-2 and TRBJ2-2; D is ambiguous. The V and J ends lost 3 bases and 5 bases respectively, with 16 bases between them. The CDR3 runs 16 residues. Germline values: CDR1 SGHTA, CDR2 FQGNSA.